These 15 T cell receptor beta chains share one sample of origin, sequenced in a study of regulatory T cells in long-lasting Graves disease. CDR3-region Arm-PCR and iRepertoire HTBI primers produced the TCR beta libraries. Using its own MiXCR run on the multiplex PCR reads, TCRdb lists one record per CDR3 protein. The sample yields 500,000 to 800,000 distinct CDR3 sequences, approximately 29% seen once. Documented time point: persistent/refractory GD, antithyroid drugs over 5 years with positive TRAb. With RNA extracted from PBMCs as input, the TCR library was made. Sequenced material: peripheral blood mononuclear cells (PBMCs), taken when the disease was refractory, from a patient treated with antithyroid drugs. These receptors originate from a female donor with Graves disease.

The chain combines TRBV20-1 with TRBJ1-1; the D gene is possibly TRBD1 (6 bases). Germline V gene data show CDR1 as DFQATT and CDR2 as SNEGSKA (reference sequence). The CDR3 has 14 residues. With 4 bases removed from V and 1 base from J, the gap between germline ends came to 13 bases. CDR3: CSATNTGTNTEAFF. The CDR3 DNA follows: TGCAGTGCTACGAATACAGGGACGAACACTGAAGCTTTCTTT.

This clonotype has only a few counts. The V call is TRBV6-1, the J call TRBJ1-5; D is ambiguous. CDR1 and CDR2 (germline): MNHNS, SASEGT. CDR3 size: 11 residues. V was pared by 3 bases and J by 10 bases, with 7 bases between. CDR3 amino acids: CASSERRPQHF. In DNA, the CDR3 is TGTGCCAGCAGTGAGAGAAGACCCCAGCATTTT.

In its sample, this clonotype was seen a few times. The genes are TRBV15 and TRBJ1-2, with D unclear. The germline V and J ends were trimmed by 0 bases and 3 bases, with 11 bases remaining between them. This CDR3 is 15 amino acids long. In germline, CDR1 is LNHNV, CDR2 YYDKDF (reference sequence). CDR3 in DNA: TGTGCCACCAGCAGAGATCCCCCCCGGGACTATGGCTACACCTTC. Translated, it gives CATSRDPPRDYGYTF.

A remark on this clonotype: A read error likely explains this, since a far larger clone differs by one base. CDR3 nucleotides: TGTGCCATCGGTGAGTCGACGGCGACTGCTACTGAGACCCAGTACTTC. It encodes CAIGESTATATETQYF. J is TRBJ2-5 and V is TRBV10-2; no firm D call. This CDR3 contains 16 residues. The germline gives CDR1 WSHSY, CDR2 SAAADI.

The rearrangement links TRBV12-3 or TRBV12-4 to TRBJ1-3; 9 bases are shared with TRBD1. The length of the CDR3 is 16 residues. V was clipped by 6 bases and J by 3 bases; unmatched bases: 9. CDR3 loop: CASSPRDRVNGNTIYF. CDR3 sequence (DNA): TGTGCCAGCAGCCCTCGGGACAGGGTAAATGGAAACACCATATATTTT.

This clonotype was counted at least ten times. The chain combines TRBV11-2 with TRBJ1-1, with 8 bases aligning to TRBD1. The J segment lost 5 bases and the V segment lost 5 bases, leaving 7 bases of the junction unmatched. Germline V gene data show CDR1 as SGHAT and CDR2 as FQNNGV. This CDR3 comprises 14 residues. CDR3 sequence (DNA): TGTGCCAGCAGCCCAGACAGGGGAGGAACTGAAGCTTTCTTT. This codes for CASSPDRGGTEAFF. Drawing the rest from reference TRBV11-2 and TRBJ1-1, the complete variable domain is EAGVAQSPRYKIIEKRQSVAFWCNPISGHATLYWYQQILGQGPKLLIQFQNNGVVDDSQLPKDRFSAERLKGVDSTLKIQPAKLEDSAVYLCASSPDRGGTEAFFGQGTRLTVV.

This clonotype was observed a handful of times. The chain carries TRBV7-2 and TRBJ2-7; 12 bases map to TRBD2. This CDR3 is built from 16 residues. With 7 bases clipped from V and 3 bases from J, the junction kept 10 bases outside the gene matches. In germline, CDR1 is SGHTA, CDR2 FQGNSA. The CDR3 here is CASTQGLAGYLYEQYF. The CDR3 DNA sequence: TGTGCCAGCACCCAGGGACTAGCGGGTTACCTCTACGAGCAGTACTTC.

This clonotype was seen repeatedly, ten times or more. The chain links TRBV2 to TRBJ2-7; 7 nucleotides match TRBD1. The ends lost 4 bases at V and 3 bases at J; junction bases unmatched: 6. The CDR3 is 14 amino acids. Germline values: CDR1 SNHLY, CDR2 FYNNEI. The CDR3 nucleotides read TGTGCCAGCAGTGGCGTAAGGGACAGCTACGAGCAGTACTTC. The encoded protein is CASSGVRDSYEQYF.

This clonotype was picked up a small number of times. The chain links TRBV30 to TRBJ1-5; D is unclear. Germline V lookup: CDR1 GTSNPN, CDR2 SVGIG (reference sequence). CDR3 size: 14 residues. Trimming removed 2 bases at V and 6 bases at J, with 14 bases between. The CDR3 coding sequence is TGTGCCTGGAGTATCCTGGGAGTAGGTCAGCCCCAGCATTTT. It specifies CAWSILGVGQPQHF.

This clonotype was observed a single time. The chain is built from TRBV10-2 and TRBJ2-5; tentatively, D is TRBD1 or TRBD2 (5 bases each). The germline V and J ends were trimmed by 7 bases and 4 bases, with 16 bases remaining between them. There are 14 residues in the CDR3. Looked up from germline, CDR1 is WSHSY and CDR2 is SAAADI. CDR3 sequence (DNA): TGCGCCAGCAAGATCGGGACCGTTGGAGAGACCCAGTACTTC. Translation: CASKIGTVGETQYF.

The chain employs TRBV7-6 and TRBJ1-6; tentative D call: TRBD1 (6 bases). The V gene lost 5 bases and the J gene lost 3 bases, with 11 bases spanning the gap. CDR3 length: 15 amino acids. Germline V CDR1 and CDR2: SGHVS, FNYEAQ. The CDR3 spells CASSNGQSYNSPLHF. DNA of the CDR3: TGTGCCAGCAGCAATGGACAGAGCTATAATTCACCCCTCCACTTT.

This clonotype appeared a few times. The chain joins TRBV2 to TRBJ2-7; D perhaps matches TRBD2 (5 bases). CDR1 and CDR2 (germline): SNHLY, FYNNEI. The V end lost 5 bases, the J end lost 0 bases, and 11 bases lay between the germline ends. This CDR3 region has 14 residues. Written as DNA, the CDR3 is TGTGCCAGCAGTTCTTCCGGGGACTCCTACGAGCAGTACTTC. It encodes CASSSSGDSYEQYF.

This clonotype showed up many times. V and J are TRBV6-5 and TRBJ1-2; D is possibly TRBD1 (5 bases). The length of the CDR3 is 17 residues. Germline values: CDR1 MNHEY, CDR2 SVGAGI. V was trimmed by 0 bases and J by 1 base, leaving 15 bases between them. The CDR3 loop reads CASSYSGGMKLNYGYTF. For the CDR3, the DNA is TGTGCCAGCAGTTACTCTGGGGGGATGAAGCTTAACTATGGCTACACCTTC.

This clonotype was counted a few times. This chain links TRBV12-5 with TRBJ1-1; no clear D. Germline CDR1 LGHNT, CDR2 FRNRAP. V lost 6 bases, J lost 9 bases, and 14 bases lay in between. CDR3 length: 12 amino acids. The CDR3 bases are TGTGCTAGTGGCCTCCTCCCGGGGAAAGCTTTCTTT. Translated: CASGLLPGKAFF. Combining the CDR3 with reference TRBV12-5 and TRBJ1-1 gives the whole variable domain DARVTQTPRHKVTEMGQEVTMRCQPILGHNTVFWYRQTMMQGLELLAYFRNRAPLDDSGMPKDRFSAEMPDATLATLKIQPSEPRDSAVYFCASGLLPGKAFFGQGTRLTVV.

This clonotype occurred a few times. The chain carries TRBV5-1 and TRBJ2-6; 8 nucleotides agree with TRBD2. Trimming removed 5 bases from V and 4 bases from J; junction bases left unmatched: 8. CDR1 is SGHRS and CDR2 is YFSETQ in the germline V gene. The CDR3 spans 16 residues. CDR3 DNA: TGCGCCAGCAGTAATGGACTAGCTGCCGGGGCCAACGTCCTGACTTTC. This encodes CASSNGLAAGANVLTF. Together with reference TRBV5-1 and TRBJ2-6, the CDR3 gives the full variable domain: KAGVTQTPRYLIKTRGQQVTLSCSPISGHRSVSWYQQTPGQGLQFLFEYFSETQRNKGNFPGRFSGRQFSNSRSEMNVSTLELGDSALYLCASSNGLAAGANVLTFGAGSRLTVL.